This T cell receptor (beta chain) came from a study of shared clonotypes between healthy human individuals. The genomic DNA of each subset was split evenly across several immunoSEQ plates. Profiling relied on immunoSEQ multiplex PCR, and the TCRdb table lists in-frame clones only, not all of them. Of around 600,000 clones in the sample, about 97% are singletons; the top ten hold approximately 0.057%. CDR3 length: 16 residues. V lost 4 bases to trimming and J lost 6 bases; unmatched junction nucleotides: 5. Germline CDR1 and CDR2: MGHDK and SYGVNS. The chain couples TRBV25-1 to TRBJ2-1; 14 bases match TRBD2. Sequencing input: naive CD4+ T cells sorted from blood. The subset is: CD45RA+ positively selected. This sequence originates from a woman in her 30s in good health. CDR3 nucleotide sequence: TGTGCCAGCAGTGCGAGGGGACTAGCGGGAGTCAATGAGCAGTTCTTC. It codes for CASSARGLAGVNEQFF.